The 20 T cell receptor beta chains given below trace back to one sample, sequenced in a study of blood T cells in healthy people across ages. Primed by a sample-barcoded 5' primer and a J-beta primer mix, a second PCR proceeded for roughly 6 to 12 cycles. TCRdb passed the 5' RACE reads through MiXCR, listing each CDR3 protein once. Of 750,000 to 1,000,000 distinct CDR3 sequences listed, roughly 28% were seen once; the top ten hold roughly 10%. These same data were also listed under a study on T cells of mothers and their children.

Sequencing input: blood. The receptor source for this set is a woman in her 40s in good health.

CDR3 amino acids: CSAKDGISYNEQYF. For the CDR3, the DNA is TGCAGTGCTAAAGACGGTATCTCCTACAATGAGCAGTACTTC. The chain carries TRBV20-1 and TRBJ2-1; D is unclear. The J call could be wrong; TRBJ2-7 is a better fit for the DNA end. CDR1 and CDR2 (germline): DFQATT, SNEGSKA (reference sequence). The CDR3 is 14 residues long.

This chain links TRBV6-6 with TRBJ1-3, with 8 positions matching TRBD1. Trimming at V came to 5 bases and at J to 4 bases, leaving 10 bases not matched to a gene. The germline gives CDR1 MNHNY, CDR2 SVGAGI (reference sequence). The CDR3 spans 16 residues. In DNA, the CDR3 is TGTGCCAGCAGTCAAAATCCCGGGACAGGCGGAAACACCATATATTTT. It is translated as CASSQNPGTGGNTIYF.

This clonotype was observed a handful of times. The chain's CDR3 is CASRAGNNQPQHF. CDR3 sequence (DNA): TGTGCCAGCAGGGCAGGGAACAATCAGCCCCAGCATTTT. The J gene is TRBJ1-5, the V gene TRBV7-9, with a possible D match to TRBD1 (5 bases). The germline V gene has CDR1 SEHNR and CDR2 FQNEAQ (reference sequence). Trimming pared 6 bases from V and 3 bases from J, leaving 9 bases between. The CDR3 contains 13 residues.

This clonotype occurred a few times. The chain combines TRBV5-1 with TRBJ1-5; D is ambiguous. The V gene lost 1 base and the J gene lost 6 bases, with 14 bases spanning the gap. Germline V gene sequence: CDR1 SGHRS, CDR2 YFSETQ. CDR3 length: 15 residues. The CDR3 spells CASSLNEGSGQPQHF. The CDR3 DNA reads as TGCGCCAGCAGCTTGAACGAGGGTTCGGGTCAGCCCCAGCATTTT.

The chain employs TRBV7-2 and TRBJ2-3; 7 nucleotides line up with TRBD1. V was clipped by 5 bases and J by 5 bases; unmatched bases: 7. This CDR3 has 14 amino acids. The germline CDR1 and CDR2 sequences are SGHTA and FQGNSA. The CDR3 nucleotides read TGTGCCAGCAGCAGCTTTAACAGGGGAGATACGCAGTATTTT. Amino acids: CASSSFNRGDTQYF.

This clonotype was picked up many times. The CDR3 nucleotides are TGTGCCATCAGTGAAGGAGGGAACCAAGAGACCCAGTACTTC. Its translation is CAISEGGNQETQYF. The gene calls are TRBV10-3 and TRBJ2-5, with TRBD2 as a possible D gene (6 bases). CDR3 length: 14 amino acids. Looked up from germline, CDR1 is ENHRY and CDR2 is SYGVKD. V was cut by 3 bases and J by 0 bases, with 8 bases left in between.

This clonotype has more than one count but fewer than ten. This chain uses TRBV7-2 with TRBJ1-1; D is ambiguous. CDR3 length equals 15 residues. With 5 bases removed from V and 4 bases from J, the gap between germline ends came to 17 bases. Germline V gives CDR1 SGHTA, CDR2 FQGNSA. The CDR3 region has the DNA TGTGCCAGCAGCAAACCAAATTACCGGGGCACTGAAGCTTTCTTT. Protein: CASSKPNYRGTEAFF. Full variable domain (rest looked up from reference TRBV7-2 and TRBJ1-1): GAGVSQSPSNKVTEKGKDVELRCDPISGHTALYWYRQSLGQGLEFLIYFQGNSAPDKSGLPSDRFSAERTGGSVSTLTIQRTQQEDSAVYLCASSKPNYRGTEAFFGQGTRLTVV.

Remarks on this clonotype: An end of the junction does not agree with germline; a read error may underlie this. V is TRBV3-1 and J is TRBJ2-1; D is uncertain. The J call may be in error: the DNA end matches TRBJ2-7 better. The CDR3 loop spans 14 amino acids. CDR1 is LGHDT and CDR2 is YNNKEL in the germline V gene (reference sequence). CDR3 nucleotide sequence: TGTGCCGGCAGCCTAAAGGGAAACTGGAATGAGCAGTACTTC. It yields the protein CAGSLKGNWNEQYF.

This clonotype was seen a few times. The CDR3 spells CASTRLTGELFF. CDR3 in DNA: TGTGCCAGCACACGTCTGACCGGGGAGCTGTTTTTT. The rearrangement links TRBV12-3 or TRBV12-4 to TRBJ2-2, with no clear D. Trimming shortened V by 7 bases and J by 5 bases, and 8 bases separated the two germline ends. The CDR3 loop spans 12 amino acids.

The chain is built from TRBV13 and TRBJ1-1, with D maybe TRBD1 (5 bases). Per the germline V gene, CDR1 is PRHDT and CDR2 is FYEKMQ (reference sequence). V lost 4 bases and J 4 bases, leaving 10 bases between the germline ends. The CDR3 contains 13 residues. In DNA form, the CDR3 reads TGTGCCAGCAGCTACCGGGACCCCACTGAAGCTTTCTTT. This translates into CASSYRDPTEAFF.

This clonotype has a count of ten or more. The J gene is TRBJ2-7, the V gene TRBV28; 11 bases match TRBD2. V dropped 4 bases and J dropped 0; count of bases not matched to a gene: 2. CDR1 and CDR2 (germline): MDHEN, SYDVKM. The CDR3 is made up of 15 amino acids. The CDR3 DNA is TGTGCCAGCAGTTCCGGGACTAGCGGCTCCTACGAGCAGTACTTC. Translation gives CASSSGTSGSYEQYF.

This clonotype appeared many times. The chain carries TRBV29-1 and TRBJ2-1; possible D gene TRBD2, 5 bases. Germline CDR1 and CDR2: SQVTM and ANQGSEA. The V gene lost 2 bases and the J gene lost 2 bases, with 10 bases spanning the gap. The CDR3 has 14 amino acids. DNA for the CDR3: TGCAGCGTTGAATTCGGGGTTCCCTACAATGAGCAGTTCTTC. It encodes CSVEFGVPYNEQFF.

The chain links TRBV10-3 to TRBJ2-1; D might be TRBD1 or TRBD2, each matching 5 bases. V lost 3 bases, J lost 5 bases, and 14 bases lay in between. Germline V CDR1 and CDR2: ENHRY, SYGVKD. The CDR3 sequence is 15 residues long. CDR3 in DNA: TGTGCCATCAGTGAAGGGACCCCCAGTAACAATGAGCAGTTCTTC. Translation: CAISEGTPSNNEQFF.

This chain connects TRBV7-2 to TRBJ2-5, with 12 nucleotides matching TRBD2. Germline V gene data show CDR1 as SGHTA and CDR2 as FQGNSA. Trimming cost V 0 bases and J 2 bases; bases outside gene matches: 7. The CDR3 has 18 residues. The CDR3 loop is CASSLAYVTSGGQETQYF. The CDR3 nucleotides are TGTGCCAGCAGCTTAGCGTACGTGACTAGCGGGGGTCAAGAGACCCAGTACTTC. Based on the CDR3 plus reference TRBV7-2 and TRBJ2-5, the full variable domain is GAGVSQSPSNKVTEKGKDVELRCDPISGHTALYWYRQSLGQGLEFLIYFQGNSAPDKSGLPSDRFSAERTGGSVSTLTIQRTQQEDSAVYLCASSLAYVTSGGQETQYFGPGTRLLVL.

This clonotype has just a few counts. The chain employs TRBV10-3 and TRBJ2-5; possibly TRBD1 for D (6 bases). V was shortened by 4 bases and J by 0 bases, with 12 bases between the two germline ends. The CDR3 extends over 15 amino acids. The V gene's germline CDR1 is ENHRY and CDR2 SYGVKD. DNA for the CDR3: TGTGCCATCAGTGTCGGGACAACCAACCAAGAGACCCAGTACTTC. It yields the protein CAISVGTTNQETQYF.

The table lists this clonotype with a few counts. The chain uses TRBV9 and TRBJ1-6; D not certain. The germline V gene has CDR1 SGDLS and CDR2 YYNGEE. The V and J ends lost 0 bases and 10 bases respectively, with 14 bases between them. There are 15 residues in the CDR3. The CDR3 loop reads CASSVAGREYSPLHF. CDR3 DNA: TGTGCCAGCAGCGTAGCAGGTCGTGAGTACTCACCCCTCCACTTT.

This clonotype showed up just a few times. The chain is built from TRBV20-1 and TRBJ2-6; D is uncertain. Trimming took off 5 bases at V and 0 bases at J, with 8 bases between the two ends. The CDR3 consists of 14 residues. The germline gives CDR1 DFQATT, CDR2 SNEGSKA (reference sequence). The chain's CDR3 is CSAPVISGANVLTF. CDR3 coding DNA: TGCAGTGCTCCGGTGATCTCTGGGGCCAACGTCCTGACTTTC.

The chain employs TRBV28 and TRBJ2-1; a weak D match, TRBD2 (6 bases). Germline values: CDR1 MDHEN, CDR2 SYDVKM. The CDR3 runs 13 residues. Between the trimmed V and J ends, which lost 7 bases and 8 bases, there was a span of 15 bases. The CDR3 region has the DNA TGTGCCAGCACCGGGACTCTCCGGGATGAGCAGTTCTTC. It codes for CASTGTLRDEQFF.

The rearrangement uses TRBV5-1 and TRBJ1-1, with 7 bases that match TRBD1. This CDR3 spans 15 amino acids. Trimming at V came to 5 bases and at J to 4 bases, leaving 11 bases not matched to a gene. The germline V gene encodes CDR1 SGHRS and CDR2 YFSETQ. The CDR3 DNA is TGCGCCAGCAGTTCCCAACGGCCAGGGGGCACTGAAGCTTTCTTT. Encoded protein: CASSSQRPGGTEAFF.

The rearrangement links TRBV5-6 to TRBJ2-1, with D tentatively TRBD1 or TRBD2 (5 bases each). In germline, CDR1 is SGHDT, CDR2 YYEEEE. The length of the CDR3 is 14 residues. The ends were cut back, 4 bases at V and 5 bases at J, with 13 bases in the middle. For the CDR3, the DNA is TGTGCCAGCAGCCGGGGACCTTTAAACAATGAGCAGTTCTTC. Translation gives CASSRGPLNNEQFF.